This T cell receptor (beta chain) was retrieved from a study of blood T cells in healthy people across ages. The V and J ends lost 4 bases and 4 bases respectively, with 13 bases between them. The CDR3 spans 16 residues. Germline V lookup: CDR1 KGHDR, CDR2 SFDVKD. This clonotype was seen a handful of times. A sample-barcoded 5' primer and a J-beta primer mix were used in a second PCR of about 7 to 12 cycles. TCRdb reprocessed the 5' RACE reads with MiXCR, giving one entry per CDR3 protein. The table lists 1.5 million to 2 million distinct CDR3 sequences, about 28% of them singletons. Source material: blood. The chain has TRBV24-1 and TRBJ2-6; TRBD1 might be the D (6 bases). The TCR was taken from a woman younger than 45 in good health. The CDR3 DNA sequence: TGTGCCACCAGTGACCTCACAGGGCCCGGGGCCAACGTCCTGACTTTC. Translating gives CATSDLTGPGANVLTF.